These T cell receptor beta chains were read from a single sample in a study of blood T cell repertoires in COVID-19. The protocol was immunoSEQ multiplex PCR, while the TCRdb copy is restricted to in-frame clones and leaves out a portion. The top ten hold approximately 17% of the sample, which has fewer than 400,000 clones, around 90% seen once. The sequenced sample consisted of PBMCs or T cells enriched from blood (not recorded which). The receptors derive from a woman in her thirties who had recovered from COVID-19. CDR3s include the opening cysteine and the closing phenylalanine or tryptophan. D genes are given only for firm matches. Not every row has a clone size; where given, it reads once, few, many or a size class.

j_gene,d_gene,v_gene,abundance,CDR3nt,CDR3aa
TRBJ1-1,.,TRBV6-2/TRBV6-3,.,TGTGCCAGCAGTCCGCGGGACGGCCGATTGAACACTGAAGCTTTCTTT,CASSPRDGRLNTEAFF
TRBJ1-1,TRBD1,TRBV19,.,TGTGCCAGTAGTTCGGGACAGGGGCGCTCGAACACTGAAGCTTTCTTT,CASSSGQGRSNTEAFF
TRBJ2-3,.,TRBV24-1,.,TGTGCCACCAGTGATTCAACAGGGTTTAGAGATACGCAGTATTTT,CATSDSTGFRDTQYF
TRBJ1-2,.,TRBV5-6,once,TGTGCCAGCAGCTTGCCGGACAGAGCTAACTATGGCTACACCTTC,CASSLPDRANYGYTF
TRBJ1-6,.,TRBV14,.,TGTGCCAGCAGCCGGCAGGGTAGTTCACCCCTCCACTTT,CASSRQGSSPLHF
TRBJ1-6,.,TRBV28,once,TGTGCCAGCAGTTTTGGTGGGGGCACCTCCTATAATTCACCCCTCCACTTT,CASSFGGGTSYNSPLHF
TRBJ2-1,.,TRBV2,.,TGTGCCAGCAGTTCGACCCGGGACACCACTCCCTGGGAGCAGTTCTTC,CASSSTRDTTPWEQFF
TRBJ1-6,TRBD1,TRBV7-2,.,TGTGCCAGCAGCTCGACAGGGACGCATTCACCCCTCCACTTT,CASSSTGTHSPLHF
TRBJ2-1,TRBD2,TRBV18,.,TGTGCCAGCTCACCCGGGCGGGAGACCTACAATGAGCAGTTCTTC,CASSPGRETYNEQFF
TRBJ1-1,.,TRBV7-9,.,TGTGCCAGCAGCTTACCCCGGGGAGGGGGGGACACTGAAGCTTTCTTT,CASSLPRGGGDTEAFF
TRBJ2-1,.,TRBV12-3/TRBV12-4,.,TGTGCCAGCAGTCGCCTAGTCAATGAGCAGTTCTTC,CASSRLVNEQFF
TRBJ1-5,.,TRBV19,.,TGTGCCAGTAGGGGAAGGATACAGGGAAGCGGTCAGCCCCAGCATTTT,CASRGRIQGSGQPQHF
TRBJ1-1,TRBD1,TRBV24-1,.,TGTGCCGTCCGGGACAGGGACACTGAAGCTTTCTTT,CAVRDRDTEAFF
TRBJ2-7,.,TRBV7-2,.,TGTGCCAGCAGCTTTAGGACAATCGTTGCTGAGCAGTACTTC,CASSFRTIVAEQYF
TRBJ1-2,.,TRBV5-4,.,TGTGCCAGCAGCTTGCAGGGCCGAATGTCGGGCTACACCTTC,CASSLQGRMSGYTF
TRBJ2-5,.,TRBV28,.,TGTGCCAGCACCGAGGGACAAGAGACCCAGTACTTC,CASTEGQETQYF
TRBJ2-7,.,TRBV4-1,.,TGCGCCAGCAGCCCACTAATCTTTCGGTACGAGCAGTACTTC,CASSPLIFRYEQYF
TRBJ1-5,.,TRBV7-2,.,TGTGCCAGCAGCTTAGGACTTTTACAGCCCCAGCATTTT,CASSLGLLQPQHF
TRBJ1-3,.,TRBV7-2,few,TGTGCCAGCAGCTTAGGTGTTTTGGGGGCGGCTGGAAACACCATATATTTT,CASSLGVLGAAGNTIYF
TRBJ1-4,.,TRBV18,once,TGTGCCAGCTCACAAGGACAGCTAACAACTAATGAAAAACTGTTTTTT,CASSQGQLTTNEKLFF
TRBJ2-5,.,TRBV28,.,TGTGCCAGCAGTTTAGCGGGTCACCTAGAGACCCAGTACTTC,CASSLAGHLETQYF
TRBJ1-1,TRBD1,TRBV4-2,.,TGTGCCAGCGCCCCGGACAGGGTAGGCACTGAAGCTTTCTTT,CASAPDRVGTEAFF
TRBJ2-7,TRBD2,TRBV5-8,.,TGTGCCAGCAGCCCCCCGATTGGACTAGCGGGAGAGGGCGAGCAGTACTTC,CASSPPIGLAGEGEQYF
TRBJ2-3,TRBD2,TRBV5-1,.,TGCGCCAGCAGCTTAGCGGGGAGCACAGATACGCAGTATTTT,CASSLAGSTDTQYF
TRBJ2-3,.,TRBV28,.,TGTGCCAGCAGTTTACTAGATGCTACGCAGTATTTT,CASSLLDATQYF
TRBJ2-3,.,TRBV7-3,.,TGTGCCAGCAGCCCAACGGGGACTCTCACAGATACGCAGTATTTT,CASSPTGTLTDTQYF
TRBJ2-5,TRBD1,TRBV5-6,.,TGTGCCAGCAGCCTCCCCTGGGACAGCCAAGAGACCCAGTACTTC,CASSLPWDSQETQYF
TRBJ1-1,.,TRBV7-9,.,TGTGCCAGCAGCTTACGGGCTGAAGCTTTCTTT,CASSLRAEAFF
TRBJ1-2,TRBD1,TRBV4-1,.,TGCGCCAGCAGCCGCAGACCCCCAGGGGGCCCGGTCTATGGCTACACCTTC,CASSRRPPGGPVYGYTF
TRBJ1-2,TRBD1,TRBV10-3,.,TGTGCCATCAGTCTGGGACAGTCCTATGGCTACACCTTC,CAISLGQSYGYTF
TRBJ1-3,.,TRBV5-1,once,TGCGCCAGCAGCTCCGAGGCGGGAAACACCATATATTTT,CASSSEAGNTIYF
TRBJ1-2,.,TRBV9,.,TGTGCCAGCAGCGTGGACCAGGGACTCAACTATGGCTACACCTTC,CASSVDQGLNYGYTF
TRBJ2-2,TRBD2,TRBV7-8,.,TGTGCCAGCAGCATGACTAGCGGGAGCACCGGGGAGCTGTTTTTT,CASSMTSGSTGELFF
TRBJ2-1,TRBD2,TRBV5-1,once,TGCGCCAGCAGCTTGGCCAATCTTTGGACTAGCGGGAGGCGCTACAATGAGCAGTTCTTC,CASSLANLWTSGRRYNEQFF
TRBJ2-7,TRBD2,TRBV7-9,.,TGTGCCAGCAGCTCACTAGCGGGAGTAGGGTCTGCCGAGCAGTACTTC,CASSSLAGVGSAEQYF